This T cell receptor beta chain emerged from a study of T-cell reconstitution after alpha-beta-depleted transplantation in children. Germline V gene data show CDR1 as MDHEN and CDR2 as SYDVKM. This CDR3 region has 14 residues. V lost 4 bases, J lost 3 bases, and 13 bases lay in between. Of note for this clonotype: The antigen remains unidentified.

Whole-study results and caveats: The study traced high day-60 TCRbeta diversity in some patients to surviving recipient T cells and thymic progenitors. Several hundred expanded graft clones reportedly were the source of alpha-beta T cells about two months after transplant. The main origin of T-cell counts and diversity one year after transplant was newly produced T cells.

Researchers prepared the TCRbeta library using unique molecular identifiers, the study reports. Via MiXCR, TCRdb re-called the PCR reads, giving one row per CDR3 protein. The sample shows 450,000 to 550,000 distinct CDR3 sequences, roughly 11% of them seen only once. The sequenced sample was PBMCs, mostly from graft donor cells, obtained 180 days after TCRalphabeta/CD19-depleted stem cell transplant. The origin of this receptor is a female patient between 2 and 15 years old who had a stem cell transplant for aplastic anemia, so the T cells may come from the graft donor. V gene TRBV28 combines with J gene TRBJ2-7; weak D call: TRBD2 (5 bases). This CDR3 is CASSSGLEGYEQYF. For the CDR3, the DNA is TGTGCCAGCAGTTCGGGGTTAGAGGGCTACGAGCAGTACTTC.